The 25 T cell receptor beta chains below were found in one sample sequenced in a study of T cell repertoires in cytomegalovirus infection. TCRdb independently ran MiXCR on the reads; one entry per CDR3 protein. The sample shows approximately 300,000 distinct CDR3 sequences, about 27% of them seen only once. No antigen has been assigned to these receptors. Sequencing used cultured PBMCs, obtained from culture after CMV antigen stimulation. The receptors originated from a human donor in good health (CMV status not recorded). Some clones in this sample may be carry-over from other donors' samples.

This clonotype has a handful of counts. The rearrangement uses TRBV7-3 and TRBJ2-7; D is perhaps TRBD1 (5 bases). Germline-derived CDR1 and CDR2 are SGHTA and FQGTGA. Deletions cut 5 bases from V and 3 bases from J, with 20 bases between. This CDR3 comprises 16 residues. CDR3 sequence (DNA): TGTGCCAGCAGCCCTCAGGCAGGGCCTTACAACTACGAGCAGTACTTC. This codes for CASSPQAGPYNYEQYF. Based on the CDR3 plus reference TRBV7-3 and TRBJ2-7, the full variable domain is GAGVSQTPSNKVTEKGKYVELRCDPISGHTALYWYRQSLGQGPEFLIYFQGTGAADDSGLPNDRFFAVRPEGSVSTLKIQRTERGDSAVYLCASSPQAGPYNYEQYFGPGTRLTVT.

This clonotype was observed a handful of times. J is TRBJ1-2 and V is TRBV2, with D maybe TRBD1 (5 bases). Germline CDR1 SNHLY, CDR2 FYNNEI. Trimming took 6 bases from V and 0 from J, leaving 8 bases between them. There are 13 residues in the CDR3. The CDR3 DNA reads TGTGCCAGCAGCGGGGACTCTAACTATGGCTACACCTTC. Translating it yields CASSGDSNYGYTF.

The V call is TRBV7-8, the J call TRBJ2-7, with D uncertain. V was pared by 1 base and J by 1 base, with 8 bases between. CDR3 length: 14 residues. Per germline, CDR1 SGHVS and CDR2 FQNEAQ. The CDR3 DNA is TGTGCCAGCAGCTTAGATGTGGGTTCCTACGAGCAGTACTTC. Amino acids: CASSLDVGSYEQYF.

This clonotype was seen a single time. The chain combines TRBV25-1 with TRBJ2-1, with TRBD2 matching over 14 bases. V was pared by 3 bases and J by 5 bases, with 12 bases of the junction left unmatched. Germline loops: CDR1 MGHDK, CDR2 SYGVNS. The CDR3 loop spans 19 amino acids. CDR3 protein: CASSDTPGTSGSFDNEQFF. The CDR3 DNA reads TGTGCCAGCAGTGATACCCCCGGGACTAGCGGGAGTTTCGACAATGAGCAGTTCTTC. The full variable domain, its missing parts supplied by reference TRBV25-1 and TRBJ2-1, is EADIYQTPRYLVIGTGKKITLECSQTMGHDKMYWYQQDPGMELHLIHYSYGVNSTEKGDLSSESTVSRIRTEHFPLTLESARPSHTSQYLCASSDTPGTSGSFDNEQFFGPGTRLTVL.

The CDR3 region has the DNA TGTGCCAGTAGTACCTACCGGGACACCTACGAGCAGTACTTC. Protein sequence: CASSTYRDTYEQYF. The chain combines TRBV19 with TRBJ2-7, with D possibly TRBD1 on 6 matching bases. This CDR3 region has 14 residues. The germline V gene encodes CDR1 LNHDA and CDR2 SQIVND (reference sequence). V was pared by 4 bases and J by 2 bases, with 12 bases between.

This clonotype was detected ten times or more. CDR3 DNA sequence: TGTGCCAGCAGCTTTCGCATAATTGGGACGACTAGCACAGATACGCAGTATTTT. It encodes CASSFRIIGTTSTDTQYF. V is TRBV7-9 and J is TRBJ2-3; either TRBD1 or TRBD2 may supply D (5 bases each). The CDR3 consists of 18 residues. V lost 3 bases to trimming and J lost 0 bases, with 19 bases between them. The germline V gene encodes CDR1 SEHNR and CDR2 FQNEAQ (reference sequence).

This clonotype showed up many times. The V and J genes are TRBV5-1 and TRBJ1-6, with D uncertain. The germline gives CDR1 SGHRS, CDR2 YFSETQ. The germline V and J ends were trimmed by 2 bases and 10 bases, with 13 bases remaining between them. The CDR3 has 14 residues. Here the CDR3 reads CASSLRGFGSPLHF. CDR3 nucleotides: TGCGCCAGCAGCTTAAGAGGTTTCGGATCACCCCTCCACTTT.

The V call is TRBV7-3, the J call TRBJ2-7; D is possibly TRBD1 or TRBD2 (5 bases each). CDR1 is SGHTA, CDR2 FQGTGA, per germline. Between the trimmed V and J ends, which lost 8 bases and 3 bases, there was a span of 23 bases. The CDR3 runs to 16 residues. CDR3 DNA: TGTGCCAGCTCGCCTCGGGACCCGGAGGTCCACTACGAGCAGTACTTC. Translated, it gives CASSPRDPEVHYEQYF.

The DNA of the CDR3 is TGTGCCACCCAGCCCGGACTAGCGGCCACCTACGAGCAGTACTTC. This sequence encodes CATQPGLAATYEQYF. The chain carries TRBV28 and TRBJ2-7; the match to TRBD2 covers 10 bases. The CDR3 contains 15 residues. The V segment lost 10 bases and the J segment 2 bases; nucleotides outside the gene matches: 11. CDR1 is MDHEN, CDR2 SYDVKM, per germline.

As concerns this clonotype: One base away lies a much larger clone, so this may be a sequencing read error. The J gene is TRBJ1-1, the V gene TRBV6-2 or TRBV6-3; D uncertain. Trimming removed 2 bases at V and 1 base at J, with 5 bases between. CDR1 is MNHEY and CDR2 is SVGEGT in the germline V gene. This CDR3 comprises 13 residues. The DNA for the CDR3 is TGTGCCAGCAGTTACATGGGGAACACTGAAGCTTTCTTT. Translating it yields CASSYMGNTEAFF.

Ten or more counts support this clonotype. This chain connects TRBV6-2 or TRBV6-3 to TRBJ1-1; the D is unclear. This CDR3 contains 14 residues. Germline V gene sequence: CDR1 MNHEY, CDR2 SVGEGT. Trimming left V 0 bases short and J 1 base short, with 6 bases between. CDR3 in DNA: TGTGCCAGCAGTTACTCGTACGGGAACACTGAAGCTTTCTTT. Translating gives CASSYSYGNTEAFF.

This clonotype was recorded only once. The rearrangement uses TRBV25-1 and TRBJ1-1; D is unclear. Germline V lookup: CDR1 MGHDK, CDR2 SYGVNS. V lost 0 bases and J 1 base, leaving 6 bases between the germline ends. CDR3 size: 14 residues. The CDR3 DNA reads as TGTGCCAGCAGTGAATACAGGCGGAACACTGAAGCTTTCTTT. It yields the protein CASSEYRRNTEAFF.

This chain links TRBV10-3 with TRBJ1-5; maybe TRBD1 (6 bases). This CDR3 spans 16 amino acids. V was clipped by 0 bases and J by 1 base, with 10 bases between them. Looked up from germline, CDR1 is ENHRY and CDR2 is SYGVKD. The CDR3 sequence: CAISESGGASNQPQHF. The CDR3 region has the DNA TGTGCCATCAGTGAGTCGGGGGGCGCGAGCAATCAGCCCCAGCATTTT.

The chain is built from TRBV7-9 and TRBJ2-5; weak D call: TRBD1 (6 bases). Germline V lookup: CDR1 SEHNR, CDR2 FQNEAQ (reference sequence). The CDR3 is 14 residues long. V shed 1 base and J shed 5 bases, with 11 bases lying between them. CDR3 amino acids: CASSLGDIWETQYF. The CDR3 nucleotides are TGTGCCAGCAGCTTAGGGGACATCTGGGAGACCCAGTACTTC.

The chain has TRBV4-1 and TRBJ1-2, with 8 bases lining up with TRBD1. This CDR3 is 16 amino acids long. The V segment lost 1 base and the J segment 6 bases; nucleotides outside the gene matches: 10. Germline CDR1 reads MGHRA; CDR2 reads YSYEKL. The CDR3 reads CASSQGGAGGRDGYTF. The CDR3 DNA sequence: TGCGCCAGCAGCCAAGGGGGGGCAGGGGGCCGCGATGGCTACACCTTC.

The chain uses TRBV20-1 and TRBJ1-2; the match to TRBD1 covers 10 bases. Germline CDR1 reads DFQATT; CDR2 reads SNEGSKA (reference sequence). V gave up 4 bases and J gave up 4 bases; unmatched junction bases: 18. This CDR3 is built from 18 residues. The CDR3 DNA sequence: TGCAGTGCTACGCTGACCGGGACAGGGGCTCCGGTAGCCTATGGCTACACCTTC. The encoded protein is CSATLTGTGAPVAYGYTF.

This clonotype was found many times. The J gene is TRBJ1-1, the V gene TRBV7-2; 9 nucleotides line up with TRBD1. Germline V gene sequence: CDR1 SGHTA, CDR2 FQGNSA. Trimming took 5 bases from V and 1 from J; bases not matched to a gene: 5. There are 15 residues in the CDR3. CDR3 bases: TGTGCCAGCAGCCCCAGGACAGGGGAGAACACTGAAGCTTTCTTT. Translation: CASSPRTGENTEAFF.

This clonotype was picked up a small number of times. The genes are TRBV7-3 and TRBJ2-1, with 11 bases aligning to TRBD2. V was pared by 7 bases and J by 7 bases, with 6 bases of the junction left unmatched. Germline V gives CDR1 SGHTA, CDR2 FQGTGA. The CDR3 runs to 14 residues. CDR3 protein: CASKETSGGNEQFF. The CDR3 bases are TGTGCCAGCAAGGAAACTAGCGGGGGAAATGAGCAGTTCTTC.

The chain links TRBV20-1 to TRBJ2-1; 12 positions match TRBD2. Germline CDR1 is DFQATT and CDR2 is SNEGSKA (reference sequence). The CDR3 is 14 amino acids. With V trimmed by 8 bases and J by 6 bases, 8 bases remained unmatched. The CDR3 region is CSLDRTSGVNEQFF. The CDR3 DNA reads TGCAGTCTAGATAGGACTAGCGGGGTCAATGAGCAGTTCTTC.

The chain joins TRBV27 to TRBJ2-3; TRBD2 might be the D (6 bases). From germline, CDR1 is MNHEY and CDR2 SMNVEV (reference sequence). V lost 6 bases and J 3 bases, leaving 19 bases between the germline ends. The CDR3 consists of 16 residues. The DNA for the CDR3 is TGTGCCAGCAGAAGACTAGAATCAGGTGGGACAGATACGCAGTATTTT. Translating gives CASRRLESGGTDTQYF.

This chain links TRBV6-5 with TRBJ2-5; 10 positions agree with TRBD2. V dropped 5 bases and J dropped 0; count of bases not matched to a gene: 6. Germline CDR1 and CDR2: MNHEY and SVGAGI. The CDR3 contains 16 residues. The CDR3 DNA follows: TGTGCCAGCAGTAGACCGGGACTAGCGAACCAAGAGACCCAGTACTTC. It yields the protein CASSRPGLANQETQYF.

The chain joins TRBV5-1 to TRBJ2-2; 7 nucleotides agree with TRBD1. CDR3 length: 15 amino acids. V was clipped by 4 bases and J by 4 bases; unmatched bases: 7. The germline gives CDR1 SGHRS, CDR2 YFSETQ. The CDR3 loop is CASSAGTDLTGELFF. CDR3 in DNA: TGCGCCAGCAGCGCCGGGACAGACCTCACCGGGGAGCTGTTTTTT.

This clonotype was counted a few times. This chain connects TRBV19 to TRBJ2-3, with D unclear. CDR1 is LNHDA, CDR2 SQIVND, per germline (reference sequence). Trimming removed 3 bases from V and 3 bases from J, with 7 bases in between. CDR3 length: 13 amino acids. CDR3 residues: CASSMARTDTQYF. Written as DNA, the CDR3 is TGTGCCAGTAGTATGGCCAGGACAGATACGCAGTATTTT.

In this sample, this clonotype turned up many times. This chain links TRBV7-2 with TRBJ2-1, with TRBD1 identical over 8 bases. V gave up 5 bases and J gave up 4 bases; unmatched junction bases: 7. Germline assignment: CDR1 SGHTA and CDR2 FQGNSA. There are 15 residues in the CDR3. The CDR3 DNA is TGTGCCAGCAGCCTAGGACAGGGACCTTACAATGAGCAGTTCTTC. Its protein product is CASSLGQGPYNEQFF.

DNA for the CDR3: TGTGCCAGCACTGGGACCGGAAACACCATATATTTT. Translating it yields CASTGTGNTIYF. This chain connects TRBV6-5 to TRBJ1-3, with D perhaps matching TRBD1 (5 bases). The CDR3 spans 12 residues. Trimming removed 7 bases at V and 4 bases at J, with 8 bases between. CDR1 is MNHEY and CDR2 is SVGAGI in the germline V gene.